This TCR beta chain was sequenced in a study of CD39 and CD103 CD8 tumor-infiltrating T cells. Looking at the study overall: Shown patients: HPV-positive HNSCC, HPV-negative HNSCC, ovarian cancer, melanoma.

TCRdb's table, derived via immunoSEQ multiplex PCR, lists solely in-frame clones and lacks some. Of more than 15,000 clones detected, 75% to 95% appear once; the ten largest clones hold more than 3.5%. The germline gives CDR1 MGHDK, CDR2 SYGVNS. The ends lost 4 bases at V and 1 base at J; junction bases unmatched: 4. The CDR3 contains 14 residues. CD8+CD4-CD45RA- cells, CCR7-positive or negative, formed the memory CD8 sort. The V call is TRBV25-1, the J call TRBJ2-7, with TRBD1 matching 7 bases. Sequencing was done on a sample of CD8+ T cells sorted from blood. Subset noted: total memory CD8 T cells (CD45RA-CCR7+/-) from blood or uninvolved lymph node. The TCR was taken from a human donor with head and neck squamous cell carcinoma. Here the CDR3 DNA reads TGTGCCAGCAGTGTTGGGGACAGTTCCTACGAGCAGTACTTC. Residues: CASSVGDSSYEQYF.